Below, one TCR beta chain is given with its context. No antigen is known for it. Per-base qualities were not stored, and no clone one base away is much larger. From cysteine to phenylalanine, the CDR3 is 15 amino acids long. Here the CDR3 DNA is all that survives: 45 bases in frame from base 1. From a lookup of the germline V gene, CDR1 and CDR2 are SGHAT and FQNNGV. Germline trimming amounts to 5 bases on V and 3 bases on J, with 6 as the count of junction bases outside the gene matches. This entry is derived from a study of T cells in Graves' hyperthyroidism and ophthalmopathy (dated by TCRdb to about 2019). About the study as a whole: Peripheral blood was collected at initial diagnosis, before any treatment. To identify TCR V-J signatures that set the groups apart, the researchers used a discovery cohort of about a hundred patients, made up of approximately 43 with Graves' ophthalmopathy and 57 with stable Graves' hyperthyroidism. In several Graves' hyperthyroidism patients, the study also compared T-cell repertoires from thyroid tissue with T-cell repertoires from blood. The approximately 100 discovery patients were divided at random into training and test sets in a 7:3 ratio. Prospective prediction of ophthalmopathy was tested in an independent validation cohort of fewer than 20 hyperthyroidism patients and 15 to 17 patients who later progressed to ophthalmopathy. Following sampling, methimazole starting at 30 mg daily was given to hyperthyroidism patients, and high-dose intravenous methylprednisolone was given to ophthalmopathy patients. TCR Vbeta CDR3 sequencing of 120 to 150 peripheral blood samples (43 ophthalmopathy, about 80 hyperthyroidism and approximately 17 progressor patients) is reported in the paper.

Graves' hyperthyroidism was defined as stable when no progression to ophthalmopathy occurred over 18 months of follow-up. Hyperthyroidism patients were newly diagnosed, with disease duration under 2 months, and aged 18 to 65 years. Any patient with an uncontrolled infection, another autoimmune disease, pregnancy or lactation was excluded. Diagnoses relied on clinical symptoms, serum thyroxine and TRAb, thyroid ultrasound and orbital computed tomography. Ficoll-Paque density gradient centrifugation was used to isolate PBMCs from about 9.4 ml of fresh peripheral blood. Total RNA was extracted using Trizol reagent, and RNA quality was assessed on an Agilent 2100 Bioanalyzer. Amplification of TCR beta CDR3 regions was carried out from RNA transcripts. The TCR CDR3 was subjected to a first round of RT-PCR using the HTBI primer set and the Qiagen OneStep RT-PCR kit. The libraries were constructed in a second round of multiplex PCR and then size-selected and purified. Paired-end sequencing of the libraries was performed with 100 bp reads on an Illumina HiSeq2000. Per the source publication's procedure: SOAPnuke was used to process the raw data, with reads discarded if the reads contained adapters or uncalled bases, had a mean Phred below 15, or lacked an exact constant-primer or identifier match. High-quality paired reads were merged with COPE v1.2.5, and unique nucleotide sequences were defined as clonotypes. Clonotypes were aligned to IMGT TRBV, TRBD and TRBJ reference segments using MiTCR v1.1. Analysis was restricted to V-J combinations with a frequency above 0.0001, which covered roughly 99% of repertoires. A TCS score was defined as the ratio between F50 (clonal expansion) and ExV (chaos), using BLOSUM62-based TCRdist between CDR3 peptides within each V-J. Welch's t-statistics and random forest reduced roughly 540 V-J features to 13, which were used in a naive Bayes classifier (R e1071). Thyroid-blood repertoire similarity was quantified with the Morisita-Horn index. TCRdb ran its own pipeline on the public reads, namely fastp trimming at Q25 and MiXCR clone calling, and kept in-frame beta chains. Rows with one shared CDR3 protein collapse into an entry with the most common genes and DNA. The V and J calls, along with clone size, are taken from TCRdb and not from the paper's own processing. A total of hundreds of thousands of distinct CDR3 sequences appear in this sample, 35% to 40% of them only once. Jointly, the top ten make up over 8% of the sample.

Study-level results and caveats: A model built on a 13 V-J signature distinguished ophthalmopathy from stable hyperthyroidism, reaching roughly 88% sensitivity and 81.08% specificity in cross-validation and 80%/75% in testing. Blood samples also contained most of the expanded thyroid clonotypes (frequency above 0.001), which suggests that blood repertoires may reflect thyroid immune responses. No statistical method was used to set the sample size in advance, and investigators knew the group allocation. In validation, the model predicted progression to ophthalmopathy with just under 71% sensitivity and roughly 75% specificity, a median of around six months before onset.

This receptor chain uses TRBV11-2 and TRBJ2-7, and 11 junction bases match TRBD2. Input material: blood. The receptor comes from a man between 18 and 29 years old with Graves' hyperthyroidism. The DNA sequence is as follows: TGTGCCAGCAGCGATCTAGCGGGAGGACACTACGAGCAGTACTTC. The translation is CASSDLAGGHYEQYF. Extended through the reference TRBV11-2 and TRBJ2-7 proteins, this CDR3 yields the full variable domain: EAGVAQSPRYKIIEKRQSVAFWCNPISGHATLYWYQQILGQGPKLLIQFQNNGVVDDSQLPKDRFSAERLKGVDSTLKIQPAKLEDSAVYLCASSDLAGGHYEQYFGPGTRLTVT.